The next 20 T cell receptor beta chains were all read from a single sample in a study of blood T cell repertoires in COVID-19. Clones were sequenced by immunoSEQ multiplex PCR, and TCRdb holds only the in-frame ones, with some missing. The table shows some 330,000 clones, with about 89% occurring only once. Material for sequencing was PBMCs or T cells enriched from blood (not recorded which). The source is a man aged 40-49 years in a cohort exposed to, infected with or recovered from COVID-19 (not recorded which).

CDR3 amino acids: CASSFAEGDTEAFF. The CDR3 nucleotides are TGCGCCAGCAGCTTCGCAGAAGGGGACACTGAAGCTTTCTTT. The V and J genes are TRBV5-1 and TRBJ1-1; a possible D gene is TRBD1 (5 bases). Germline CDR1 reads SGHRS; CDR2 reads YFSETQ. Deletions cut 2 bases from V and 3 bases from J, with 11 bases between. CDR3 length: 14 amino acids.

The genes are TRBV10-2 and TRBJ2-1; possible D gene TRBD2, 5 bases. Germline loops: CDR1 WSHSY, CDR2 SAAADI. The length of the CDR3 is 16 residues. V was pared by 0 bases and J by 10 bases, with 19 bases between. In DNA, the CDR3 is TGCGCCAGCAGTGAGTCTAAAAAACGTCGGGGAAAGGAGCAGTTCTTC. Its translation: CASSESKKRRGKEQFF.

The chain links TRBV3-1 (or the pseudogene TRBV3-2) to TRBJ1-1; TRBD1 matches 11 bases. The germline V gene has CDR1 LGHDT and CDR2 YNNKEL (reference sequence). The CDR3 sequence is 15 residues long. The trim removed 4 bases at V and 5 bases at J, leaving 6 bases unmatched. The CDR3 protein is CASSPIRDRGTEAFF. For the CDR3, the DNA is TGTGCCAGCAGCCCAATCCGGGACAGGGGGACTGAAGCTTTCTTT.

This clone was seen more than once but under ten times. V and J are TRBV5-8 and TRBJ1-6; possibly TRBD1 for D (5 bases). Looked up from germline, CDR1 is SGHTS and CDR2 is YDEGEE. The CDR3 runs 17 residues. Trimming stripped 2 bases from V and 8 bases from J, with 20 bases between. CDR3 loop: CASSLGQVPGSDSPLHF. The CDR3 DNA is TGTGCCAGCAGCTTAGGACAAGTCCCTGGTTCCGATTCACCCCTCCACTTT. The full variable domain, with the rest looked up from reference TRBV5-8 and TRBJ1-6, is EAGVTQSPTHLIKTRGQQATLRCSPISGHTSVYWYQQALGLGLQFLLWYDEGEERNRGNFPPRFSGRQFPNYSSELNVNALELEDSALYLCASSLGQVPGSDSPLHFGNGTRLTVT.

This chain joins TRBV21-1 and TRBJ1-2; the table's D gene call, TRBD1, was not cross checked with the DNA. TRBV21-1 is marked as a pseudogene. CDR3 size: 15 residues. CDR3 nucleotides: TGTGCCAGCAGCAAAAGTTCCGGGACAGGGGATGGCTACACCTTC. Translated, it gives CASSKSSGTGDGYTF.

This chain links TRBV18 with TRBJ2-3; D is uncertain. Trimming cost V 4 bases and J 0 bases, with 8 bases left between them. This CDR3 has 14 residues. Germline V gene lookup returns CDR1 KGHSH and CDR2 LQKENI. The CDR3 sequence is CASSQLVSTDTQYF. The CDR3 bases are TGTGCCAGCTCACAACTGGTTAGCACAGATACGCAGTATTTT.

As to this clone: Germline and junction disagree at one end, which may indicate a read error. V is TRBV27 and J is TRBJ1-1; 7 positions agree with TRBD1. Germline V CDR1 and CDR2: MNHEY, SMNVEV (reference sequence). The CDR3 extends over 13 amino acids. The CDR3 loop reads CAIGTARNTKAFF. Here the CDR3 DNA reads TGTGCCATCGGGACAGCTAGGAACACTAAAGCTTTCTTT.

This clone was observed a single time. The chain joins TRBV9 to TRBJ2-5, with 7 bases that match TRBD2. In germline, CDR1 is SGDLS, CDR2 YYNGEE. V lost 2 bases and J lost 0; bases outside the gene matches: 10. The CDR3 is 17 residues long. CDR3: CASSVLGTTEYQETQYF. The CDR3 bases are TGTGCCAGCAGCGTCTTAGGGACTACCGAGTACCAAGAGACCCAGTACTTC.

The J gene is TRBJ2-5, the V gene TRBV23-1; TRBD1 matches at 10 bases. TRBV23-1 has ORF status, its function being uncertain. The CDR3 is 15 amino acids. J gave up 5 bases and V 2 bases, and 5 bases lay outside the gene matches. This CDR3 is CASSQGTGVLETQYF. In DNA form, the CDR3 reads TGCGCCAGCAGTCAAGGGACAGGGGTTTTGGAGACCCAGTACTTC.

CDR3 region: CASRLGQGKSGELFF. The DNA for the CDR3 is TGTGCCAGCAGACTCGGACAGGGAAAATCCGGGGAGCTGTTTTTT. The rearrangement links TRBV3-1 (or the pseudogene TRBV3-2) to TRBJ2-2; 8 bases are shared with TRBD1. Germline lookup yields CDR1 LGHDT and CDR2 YNNKEL (reference sequence). With 6 bases clipped from V and 6 bases from J, the junction kept 9 bases outside the gene matches. The CDR3 consists of 15 residues.

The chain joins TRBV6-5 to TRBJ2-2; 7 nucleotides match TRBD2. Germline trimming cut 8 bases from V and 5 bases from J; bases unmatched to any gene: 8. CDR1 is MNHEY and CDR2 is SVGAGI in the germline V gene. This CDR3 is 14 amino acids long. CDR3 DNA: TGTGCCAGCCGGCCGGGGGAGGGGACCGGGGAGCTGTTTTTT. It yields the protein CASRPGEGTGELFF.

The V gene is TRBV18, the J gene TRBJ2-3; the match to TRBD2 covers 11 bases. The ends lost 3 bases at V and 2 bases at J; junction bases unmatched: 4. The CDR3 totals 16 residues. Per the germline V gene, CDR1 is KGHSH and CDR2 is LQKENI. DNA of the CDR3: TGTGCCAGCTCACCGAGGACTAGCGGGTACACAGATACGCAGTATTTT. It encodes CASSPRTSGYTDTQYF.

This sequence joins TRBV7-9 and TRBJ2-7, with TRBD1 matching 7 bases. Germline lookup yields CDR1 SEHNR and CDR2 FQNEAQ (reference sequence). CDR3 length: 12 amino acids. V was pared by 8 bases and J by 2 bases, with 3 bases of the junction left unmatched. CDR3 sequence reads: CASGTVTYEQYF. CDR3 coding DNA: TGTGCCAGCGGGACAGTAACCTACGAGCAGTACTTC.

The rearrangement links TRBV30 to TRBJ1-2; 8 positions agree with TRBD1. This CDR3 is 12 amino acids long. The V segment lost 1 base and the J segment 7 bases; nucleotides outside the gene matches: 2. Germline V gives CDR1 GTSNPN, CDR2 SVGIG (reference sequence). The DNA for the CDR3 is TGTGCCTGGAGTGGACAGGGGATTGGCTACACCTTC. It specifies CAWSGQGIGYTF.

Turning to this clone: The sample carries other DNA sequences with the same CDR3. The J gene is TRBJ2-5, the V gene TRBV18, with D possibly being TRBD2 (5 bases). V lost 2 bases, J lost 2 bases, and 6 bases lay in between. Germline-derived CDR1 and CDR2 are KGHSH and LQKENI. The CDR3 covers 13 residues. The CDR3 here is CASSPGGQETQYF. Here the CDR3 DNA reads TGTGCCAGCTCACCAGGCGGGCAAGAGACCCAGTACTTC.

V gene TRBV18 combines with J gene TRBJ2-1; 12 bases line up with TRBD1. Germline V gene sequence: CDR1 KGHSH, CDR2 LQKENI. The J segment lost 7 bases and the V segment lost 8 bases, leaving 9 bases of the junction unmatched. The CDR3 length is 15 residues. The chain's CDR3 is CASLAGTGGWNEQFF. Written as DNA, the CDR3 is TGTGCCAGCCTCGCCGGGACAGGGGGCTGGAATGAGCAGTTCTTC.

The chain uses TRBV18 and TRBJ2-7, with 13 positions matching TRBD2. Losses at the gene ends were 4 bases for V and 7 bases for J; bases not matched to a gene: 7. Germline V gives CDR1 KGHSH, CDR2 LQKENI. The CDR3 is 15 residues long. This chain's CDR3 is CASSRTSGRAKEQYF. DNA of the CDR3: TGTGCCAGCTCACGAACTAGCGGGAGGGCCAAAGAGCAGTACTTC.

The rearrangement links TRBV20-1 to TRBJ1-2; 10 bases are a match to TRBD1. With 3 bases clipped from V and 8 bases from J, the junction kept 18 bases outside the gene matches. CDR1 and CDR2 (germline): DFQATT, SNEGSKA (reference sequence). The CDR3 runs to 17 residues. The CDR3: CSASVWGQGISKRGYTF. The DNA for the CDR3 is TGCAGTGCTAGTGTCTGGGGACAGGGGATTAGCAAGCGCGGCTACACCTTC.

CDR3 in DNA: TGTGCCAGCAGTCACCGGGACAGGGCCCTGTGGAATACGCAGTATTTT. Translated, it gives CASSHRDRALWNTQYF. V gene TRBV5-6 combines with J gene TRBJ2-3; 9 bases match TRBD1. The CDR3 sequence is 16 residues long. Looked up from germline, CDR1 is SGHDT and CDR2 is YYEEEE. The trim removed 5 bases at V and 7 bases at J, leaving 14 bases unmatched.

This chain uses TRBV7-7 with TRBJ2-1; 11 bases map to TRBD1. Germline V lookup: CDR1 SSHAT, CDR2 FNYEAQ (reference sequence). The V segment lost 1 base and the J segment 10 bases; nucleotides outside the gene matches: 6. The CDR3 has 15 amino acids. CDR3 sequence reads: CASSLGSGTGGEQFF. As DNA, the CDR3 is TGTGCCAGCAGCTTAGGCTCCGGGACAGGGGGGGAGCAGTTCTTC.